Listed below are T cell receptor beta chains from one sample, sequenced in a study of multiple sclerosis patients with progressive multifocal leukoencephalopathy. Some clones are missing from TCRdb's copy, which holds only in-frame ones; the method was immunoSEQ multiplex PCR. The sample records approximately 26,000 clones, 70% to 90% being singletons. Sequences were obtained from PBMCs. All receptors derive from a human donor with multiple sclerosis. CDR3s include the opening cysteine and the closing phenylalanine or tryptophan. The D gene is left open where the match is weak. Clone size is not always given. Where it is, it says once, few, many or a class for expanded clones.

TRBV7-8	TRBJ1-5	TRBD1	-	CASSLMGGGANQPQHF	TGTGCCAGCAGCTTGATGGGAGGGGGCGCGAATCAGCCCCAGCATTTT
TRBV30	TRBJ1-2	-	-	CAWTKTGYGYTF	TGTGCCTGGACTAAGACAGGCTATGGCTACACCTTC
TRBV27	TRBJ1-1	-	-	CASSSPRGGTYMNTEAFF	TGTGCCAGCAGTTCCCCAAGGGGGGGGACCTACATGAACACTGAAGCTTTCTTT
TRBV6-6	TRBJ1-5	-	-	CASSRTDPNQPQHF	TGTGCCAGCAGCCGGACGGATCCTAATCAGCCCCAGCATTTT
TRBV7-3	TRBJ2-7	-	once	CASSLEGRRPFYEQYF	TGTGCCAGCAGCTTAGAAGGCCGCCGCCCCTTCTACGAGCAGTACTTC
TRBV7-9	TRBJ2-7	-	-	CASSSEGPRIEEQYF	TGTGCCAGCAGCTCCGAAGGGCCCCGGATCGAGGAGCAGTACTTC
TRBV11-2	TRBJ1-2	TRBD1	-	CASSLGAGTGPHYGYTF	TGTGCCAGCAGCTTAGGGGCCGGGACAGGACCTCACTATGGCTACACCTTC
TRBV4-3	TRBJ1-2	-	few	CASSQVGIEDGYTF	TGCGCCAGCAGCCAAGTGGGGATTGAGGATGGCTACACCTTC
TRBV19	TRBJ1-1	-	-	CASSNLGFEGSGEAFF	TGTGCCAGTAGTAATTTGGGGTTTGAGGGATCGGGTGAAGCTTTCTTT
TRBV11-2	TRBJ2-5	-	-	CASSLDRGVRGRKETQYF	TGTGCCAGCAGCTTAGATCGTGGCGTCCGGGGGCGAAAAGAGACCCAGTACTTC
TRBV4-1	TRBJ2-5	-	-	CASSLRGQETQYF	TGCGCCAGCAGCCTCCGGGGCCAAGAGACCCAGTACTTC
TRBV15	TRBJ2-6	-	-	CATGDGANVLTF	TGTGCCACCGGGGACGGTGCCAACGTCCTGACTTTC
TRBV5-1	TRBJ2-5	TRBD2	-	CASSFYDPRGGQETQYF	TGCGCCAGCAGCTTCTATGACCCACGGGGGGGTCAAGAGACCCAGTACTTC
TRBV5-4	TRBJ1-2	-	once	CASSLGLQGNYGYTF	TGTGCCAGCAGCTTGGGTCTCCAGGGGAACTATGGCTACACCTTC
TRBV6-4	TRBJ2-6	-	-	CASSEGRTSGANVLTF	TGTGCCAGCAGTGAAGGCAGAACCTCTGGGGCCAACGTCCTGACTTTC
TRBV29-1	TRBJ2-7	TRBD1	-	CSAGPRTGTYEQYF	TGCAGCGCCGGGCCCCGGACAGGTACCTACGAGCAGTACTTC
TRBV9	TRBJ2-1	-	-	CASSVKLYNEQFF	TGTGCCAGCAGCGTCAAACTATACAATGAGCAGTTCTTC